The 18 T cell receptor beta chains below all came from one sample that was sequenced in a study of blood T cell repertoires in COVID-19. Profiled with immunoSEQ multiplex PCR; TCRdb holds only in-frame clones, not every one. Here the sample spans more than 55,000 clones, 86% being singletons. The sequencing sample was made of peripheral blood. The receptors stem from a woman older than 75 with acute or convalescent COVID-19.

This rearrangement joins TRBV30 to TRBJ2-2; 12 bases fit TRBD2. The CDR3 covers 14 residues. The V and J ends lost 4 bases and 6 bases, in that order; junction bases with no gene match: 3. From germline, CDR1 is GTSNPN and CDR2 SVGIG (reference sequence). CDR3 nucleotides: TGTGCCTGGACTAGCGGGAGGGCCCCCGGGGAGCTGTTTTTT. Translation: CAWTSGRAPGELFF.

V gene TRBV21-1 combines with J gene TRBJ2-3; the table's TRBD2 call for D was not verified on the DNA. TRBV21-1 is shown as a pseudogene. The CDR3 is made up of 15 amino acids. As DNA, the CDR3 is TGTGCCAGCAGCGCCCCCCGCGAAGGCACAGATACGCAGTATTTT. Protein sequence: CASSAPREGTDTQYF.

V is TRBV5-1 and J is TRBJ2-2, with D perhaps matching TRBD1 (5 bases). The CDR3 is 15 residues long. V dropped 4 bases and J dropped 2 bases, with 12 bases sitting between them. The germline V gene has CDR1 SGHRS and CDR2 YFSETQ. The CDR3 loop reads CASSPQGVNTGELFF. The DNA for the CDR3 is TGCGCCAGCAGCCCGCAAGGGGTAAACACCGGGGAGCTGTTTTTT. Full variable domain (remainder filled in from reference TRBV5-1 and TRBJ2-2): KAGVTQTPRYLIKTRGQQVTLSCSPISGHRSVSWYQQTPGQGLQFLFEYFSETQRNKGNFPGRFSGRQFSNSRSEMNVSTLELGDSALYLCASSPQGVNTGELFFGEGSRLTVL.

This clone was picked up one time. The rearrangement joins TRBV27 to TRBJ1-1; possibly TRBD1 for D (5 bases). Germline V lookup: CDR1 MNHEY, CDR2 SMNVEV (reference sequence). V lost 0 bases and J 5 bases, leaving 10 bases between the germline ends. The CDR3 loop spans 14 amino acids. DNA for the CDR3: TGTGCCAGCAGTTTATCCGGGGGTTCTACTGAAGCTTTCTTT. Translating gives CASSLSGGSTEAFF.

The V gene is TRBV7-7, the J gene TRBJ2-1, with 9 bases that match TRBD1. The germline CDR1 and CDR2 sequences are SSHAT and FNYEAQ (reference sequence). With 5 bases clipped from V and 4 bases from J, the junction kept 3 bases outside the gene matches. This CDR3 has 14 amino acids. Here the CDR3 reads CASSPGQGYNEQFF. The CDR3 region has the DNA TGTGCCAGCAGCCCAGGACAGGGGTACAATGAGCAGTTCTTC.

This clone was seen only once. CDR3 DNA sequence: TGCGCCAGCAGCCTTTCCCGGGACCCAGGGGGGAAGACCCAGTACTTC. It yields the protein CASSLSRDPGGKTQYF. V gene TRBV5-1 combines with J gene TRBJ2-5; the D gene is possibly TRBD1 (7 bases). Germline CDR1 and CDR2: SGHRS and YFSETQ. The germline V and J ends were trimmed by 4 bases and 6 bases, with 22 bases remaining between them. The CDR3 sequence is 16 residues long.

This chain links TRBV5-1 with TRBJ1-2; D ambiguous. The CDR3 is made up of 12 amino acids. Germline CDR1 is SGHRS and CDR2 is YFSETQ. Trimming stripped 2 bases from V and 2 bases from J, with 4 bases between. CDR3 DNA sequence: TGCGCCAGCAGCTTACTCAACTATGGCTACACCTTC. Translated, it gives CASSLLNYGYTF. Combining the CDR3 with reference TRBV5-1 and TRBJ1-2 gives the whole variable domain KAGVTQTPRYLIKTRGQQVTLSCSPISGHRSVSWYQQTPGQGLQFLFEYFSETQRNKGNFPGRFSGRQFSNSRSEMNVSTLELGDSALYLCASSLLNYGYTFGSGTRLTVV.

The sample holds one count of this clone. CDR3 DNA sequence: TGTGCCAGTAGTCCGGTCCCGGGGGGTAGGGATACGCAGTATTTT. Protein: CASSPVPGGRDTQYF. J is TRBJ2-3 and V is TRBV19, with TRBD2 identical over 7 bases. This CDR3 has 15 amino acids. V shed 5 bases, J shed 6 bases, and the junction held 11 bases outside the gene matches. Germline V gene lookup returns CDR1 LNHDA and CDR2 SQIVND (reference sequence).

V usage is TRBV19 and J usage is TRBJ2-3; 15 bases match TRBD2. With V trimmed by 5 bases and J by 5 bases, 5 bases remained unmatched. Germline-derived CDR1 and CDR2 are LNHDA and SQIVND (reference sequence). The CDR3 contains 16 residues. DNA for the CDR3: TGTGCCAGTAGTTCTGGGACTAGCGGGGGGTTAGATACGCAGTATTTT. As protein: CASSSGTSGGLDTQYF.

CDR3 bases: TGCGCCAGCAGCTTGGGACAGGTAGAAGATCCCCTCCACTTT. Its translation: CASSLGQVEDPLHF. The chain employs TRBV5-1 and TRBJ1-6, with a tentative D call TRBD1 (6 bases). CDR1 and CDR2 from the germline V gene are SGHRS and YFSETQ. This CDR3 has 14 amino acids. V lost 0 bases and J 13 bases, leaving 14 bases between the germline ends.

The chain employs TRBV5-1 and TRBJ2-7; a possible D gene is TRBD1 (6 bases). The CDR3 is 14 residues long. V dropped 3 bases and J dropped 3 bases, with 13 bases sitting between them. Germline values: CDR1 SGHRS, CDR2 YFSETQ. CDR3 DNA sequence: TGCGCCAGCAGCTCCGTACAGGGTAGCTACGAGCAGTACTTC. This codes for CASSSVQGSYEQYF.

The chain recombines TRBV5-4 with TRBJ1-2; 10 bases map to TRBD1. The length of the CDR3 is 17 residues. J was trimmed by 7 bases and V by 0 bases; bases with no gene match: 12. CDR1 is SGHNT and CDR2 is YYREEE in the germline V gene (reference sequence). The CDR3 sequence: CASSLGVTGGYRGGYTF. For the CDR3, the DNA is TGTGCCAGCAGCTTGGGGGTGACAGGGGGCTATCGCGGTGGCTACACCTTC.

This clone was seen once. The chain has TRBV24-1 and TRBJ1-1, with 8 bases matching TRBD1. The CDR3 extends over 14 amino acids. With 2 bases clipped from V and 7 bases from J, the junction kept 5 bases outside the gene matches. Germline V gives CDR1 KGHDR, CDR2 SFDVKD. The CDR3 region is CATSDSQGADEAFF. CDR3 bases: TGTGCCACCAGTGATTCCCAGGGGGCAGATGAAGCTTTCTTT.

This sequence joins TRBV28 and TRBJ1-2, with D perhaps matching TRBD1 (5 bases). The CDR3 runs 14 residues. Trimming took 6 bases from V and 6 from J, leaving 17 bases between them. Germline V lookup: CDR1 MDHEN, CDR2 SYDVKM. CDR3 loop: CASRKGISANGYTF. The DNA of the CDR3 is TGTGCCAGCAGAAAGGGGATTTCGGCTAATGGCTACACCTTC.

V gene TRBV27 combines with J gene TRBJ2-7; TRBD1 matches 8 bases. Germline-derived CDR1 and CDR2 are MNHEY and SMNVEV (reference sequence). The V and J ends lost 6 bases and 11 bases, in that order; junction bases with no gene match: 15. This CDR3 is built from 14 residues. CDR3 sequence: CASSPGQGSVSKYF. Here the CDR3 DNA reads TGTGCCAGCAGCCCCGGACAGGGTTCGGTCTCAAAGTACTTC.

The gene calls are TRBV9 and TRBJ1-3; 11 bases line up with TRBD1. Germline V gene data show CDR1 as SGDLS and CDR2 as YYNGEE. This CDR3 is built from 16 residues. V shed 5 bases and J 0 bases; nucleotides not matched to a gene: 4. The CDR3 reads CASSAGTGGSGNTIYF. The CDR3 DNA is TGTGCCAGCAGTGCCGGGACAGGGGGCTCTGGAAACACCATATATTTT.

This chain connects TRBV14 to TRBJ1-2; D perhaps matches TRBD1 (6 bases). With 0 bases removed from V and 7 bases from J, the gap between germline ends came to 18 bases. The length of the CDR3 is 16 residues. The germline V gene has CDR1 SGHDN and CDR2 FVKESK. The chain's CDR3 is CASSQERLGHSSGYTF. CDR3 nucleotide sequence: TGTGCCAGCAGCCAAGAGAGGCTGGGACACTCTTCTGGCTACACCTTC.

The J gene is TRBJ1-5, the V gene TRBV3-1 (or the pseudogene TRBV3-2); D is ambiguous. Germline loops: CDR1 LGHDT, CDR2 YNNKEL (reference sequence). The CDR3 contains 16 residues. The V and J ends lost 0 bases and 0 bases respectively, with 9 bases between them. CDR3 amino acids: CASSQDLIYSNQPQHF. The CDR3 DNA sequence: TGTGCCAGCAGCCAAGACCTAATTTATAGCAATCAGCCCCAGCATTTT.